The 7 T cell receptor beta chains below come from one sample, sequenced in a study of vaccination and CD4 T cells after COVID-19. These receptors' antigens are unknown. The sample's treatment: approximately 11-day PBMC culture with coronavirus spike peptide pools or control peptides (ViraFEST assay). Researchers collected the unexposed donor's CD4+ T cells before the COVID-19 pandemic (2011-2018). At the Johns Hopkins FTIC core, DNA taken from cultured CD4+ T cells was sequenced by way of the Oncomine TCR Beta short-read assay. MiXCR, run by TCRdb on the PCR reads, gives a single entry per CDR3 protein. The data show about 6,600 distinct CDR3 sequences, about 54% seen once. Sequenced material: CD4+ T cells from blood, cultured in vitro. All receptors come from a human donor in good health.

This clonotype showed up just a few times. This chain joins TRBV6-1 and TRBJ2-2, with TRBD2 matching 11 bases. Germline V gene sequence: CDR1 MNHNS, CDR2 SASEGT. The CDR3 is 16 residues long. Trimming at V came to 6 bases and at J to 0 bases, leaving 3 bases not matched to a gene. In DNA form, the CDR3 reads TGTGCCAGCAGAGGACTAGCGGGCTCGAACACCGGGGAGCTGTTTTTT. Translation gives CASRGLAGSNTGELFF.

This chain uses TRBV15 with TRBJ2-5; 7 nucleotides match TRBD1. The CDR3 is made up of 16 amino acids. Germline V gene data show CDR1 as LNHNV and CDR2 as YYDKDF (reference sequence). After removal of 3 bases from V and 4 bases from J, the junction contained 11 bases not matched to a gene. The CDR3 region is CATSRKGGLGGETQYF. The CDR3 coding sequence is TGTGCCACCAGCAGGAAAGGGGGCCTAGGGGGAGAGACCCAGTACTTC.

CDR3 sequence (DNA): TGTGCCAGCAGTTACTCGCCAGGGGGCCCAATCAATGAGCAGTTCTTC. Translation: CASSYSPGGPINEQFF. The rearrangement joins TRBV6-2 or TRBV6-3 to TRBJ2-1, with TRBD1 matching 8 bases. Looked up from germline, CDR1 is MNHEY and CDR2 is SVGEGT. V was pared by 0 bases and J by 6 bases, with 7 bases of the junction left unmatched. The CDR3 length is 16 residues.

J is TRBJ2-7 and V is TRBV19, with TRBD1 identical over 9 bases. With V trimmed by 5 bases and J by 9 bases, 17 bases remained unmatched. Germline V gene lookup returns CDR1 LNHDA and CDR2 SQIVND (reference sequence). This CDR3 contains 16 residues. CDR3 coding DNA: TGTGCCAGTAGTGCTCCGGAAGGGACAGGGTCATTAACGCAGTACTTC. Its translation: CASSAPEGTGSLTQYF.

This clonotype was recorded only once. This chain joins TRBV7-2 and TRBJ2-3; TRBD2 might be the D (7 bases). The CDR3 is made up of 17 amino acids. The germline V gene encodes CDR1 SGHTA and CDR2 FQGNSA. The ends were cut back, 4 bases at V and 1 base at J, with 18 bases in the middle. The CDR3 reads CASSSTRGAGGTDTQYF. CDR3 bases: TGTGCCAGCAGCTCGACACGGGGGGCTGGGGGCACAGATACGCAGTATTTT.

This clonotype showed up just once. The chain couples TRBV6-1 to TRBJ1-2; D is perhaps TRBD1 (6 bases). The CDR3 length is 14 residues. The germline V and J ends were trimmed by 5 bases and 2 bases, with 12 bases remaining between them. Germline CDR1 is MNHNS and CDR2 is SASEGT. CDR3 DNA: TGTGCCAGCAGTCCCAGACAGGTGAACTATGGCTACACCTTC. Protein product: CASSPRQVNYGYTF.

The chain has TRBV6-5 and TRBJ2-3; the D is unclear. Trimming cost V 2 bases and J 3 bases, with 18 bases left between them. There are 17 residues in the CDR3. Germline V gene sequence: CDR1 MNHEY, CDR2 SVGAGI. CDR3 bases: TGTGCCAGCAGTTACAGGGTTGTGGCTAGATCAACAGATACGCAGTATTTT. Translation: CASSYRVVARSTDTQYF.